This TCR beta chain is from a study of shared clonotypes between healthy human individuals (dated by TCRdb to 2018 to 2021). For the study in its entirety: Two women and a few men aged 18 to 49 years were included in the cohort. For each donor, CD4 naive and CD4 memory were each given three plates, CD8 naive was given two plates, and CD8 memory was given one plate. To estimate repertoire size and how much clonotype sharing occurs between individuals, the study deeply sequenced the blood TCR repertoires of a handful of healthy adults. To increase sequencing depth and limit assay-specific biases, different laboratories used diverse techniques to prepare libraries and sequence TCR repertoires. Leukapheresis yielded between about 0.9 and 9.5 billion PBMCs per donor. The full study reports these points: Clonotypes shared by all four sorted-subset donors showed higher generation probabilities than non-shared clonotypes. Incomplete sequencing was indicated by rarefaction of sorted-subset datasets, despite the large sequencing depth. Sharing across several donors was observed for around 5% of naive CD4, 3.5% of naive CD8, 2% to 2.5% of memory CD4, and about 0.4% of memory CD8 clonotypes. Naive subsets generally had larger estimated clonotype richness than memory subsets. Only blood was sampled, and tissue TCR repertoires likely differ from those in blood. Pairwise subsampling indicated that sequencing depth was expected to affect the degree of clonotype sharing among donors. The small number of donors limited the genetic and exposure-history diversity represented.

TCR CDR3 regions were amplified from genomic DNA by multiplex PCR using the deep immunoSEQ assay. Genomic DNA extracted from each cell subset was distributed evenly over all wells of several immunoSEQ 96-well plates, and each plate served as one replicate. For sorted subsets, 200 ng of genomic DNA, equivalent to 30,000 or so T cell genomes, went into each replicate PCR. The purified libraries were quantified using a Qubit 3.0 fluorometer, sized with a Bioanalyzer 2100, and then quantified again using the KAPA Library Quantification kit. Every immunoSEQ 96-well plate was sequenced on a dedicated single-read 150-cycle Illumina NextSeq 550 flow cell. From the authors' description of their analysis: Because the immunoSEQ output included only junctional sequences and no quality scores, the filtering could not be the same as the filtering used for full-length reads. Sequences were annotated with PyIR, a Python wrapper for IgBLAST v1.9, using IMGT germline references to assign V/J genes and CDR3. Reads were removed for weak V/J assignments (E-value above 1e-6), missing CDR3, stop codons, out-of-frame junctions, or ambiguous translated residues. V3J clonotypes were defined as sequences sharing the same inferred V gene, J gene, and CDR3 amino acid sequence. The percentage overlap between two repertoires was calculated by dividing the number of shared unique clonotypes by the size of the smaller repertoire. Repertoire richness was assessed with RTK rarefaction, the Chao1 estimator, and Recon v2.1 estimates of unobserved clonotypes. OLGA was used to compute generation probabilities for all TCRbeta clonotypes that the gDNA method yielded from a handful of donors. TCRdb mirrors the immuneACCESS table, restricted to in-frame sequences. Some clones are absent from its copies; in checked studies, under half trace to an unresolved V gene, and the reason for the others is unknown. V, J and clone size reflect that table, while D and trimming were determined from the DNA. This sample is represented by roughly 1.5 million clones; around 98% of them were singletons. Roughly 0.4% of the sample goes to the ten largest clones.

As for this clone: Its antigen target is currently unknown. No base quality information exists; no much larger clone differs at one position.

V drops 4 bases and J drops 6 bases, leaving 17 bases in between. Measured from the cysteine to the phenylalanine, the CDR3 is 15 residues long. Only the CDR3 region is kept as DNA, spanning 45 bases read in frame from base 1. Taken from the germline V gene (reference sequence), the CDR1 and CDR2 loops are SGHNT and YYREEE. The donors were healthy, HIV-negative adults with no recently reported acute infections or vaccinations. Only Caucasian adults living in Nashville, Tennessee, USA were represented among the donors. CD4+ T cells were enriched by magnetic negative selection, after which naive cells were positively selected on CD45RA and the negative fraction was taken as the memory subset. Blood was collected by leukapheresis, and PBMCs were isolated by Ficoll-Histopaque density gradient centrifugation and then cryopreserved in liquid nitrogen vapor phase. Purity and quantity of every magnetically sorted T cell population were checked by analytical flow cytometry. Each sorted fraction had its genomic DNA isolated and then quantified by UV absorbance on a Nanodrop 2000c.

This TCR was sampled from a man aged 25 to 45 in good health. Sample: naive CD4+ T cells sorted from blood. The cell subset or site label corresponds to: CD45RA+ positively selected. The receptor chain draws on TRBV5-4 and TRBJ2-1; the D gene cannot be resolved beyond TRBD1 or TRBD2, each matching 6 bases. The nucleotide sequence is TGTGCCAGCAGCGAGGAGGGGGTACTCACCAATGAGCAGTTCTTC. It specifies CASSEEGVLTNEQFF.